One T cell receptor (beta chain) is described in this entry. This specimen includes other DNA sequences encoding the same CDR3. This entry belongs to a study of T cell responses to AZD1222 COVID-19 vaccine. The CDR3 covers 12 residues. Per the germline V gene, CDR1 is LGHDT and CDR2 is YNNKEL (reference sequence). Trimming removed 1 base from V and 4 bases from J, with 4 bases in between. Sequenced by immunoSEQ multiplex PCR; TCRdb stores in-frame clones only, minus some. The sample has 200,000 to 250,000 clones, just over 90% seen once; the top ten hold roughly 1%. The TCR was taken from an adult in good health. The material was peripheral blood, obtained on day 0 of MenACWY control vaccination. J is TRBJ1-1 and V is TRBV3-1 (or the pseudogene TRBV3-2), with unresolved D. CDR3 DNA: TGTGCCAGCAGCCAAGGAGGCACTGAAGCTTTCTTT. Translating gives CASSQGGTEAFF.